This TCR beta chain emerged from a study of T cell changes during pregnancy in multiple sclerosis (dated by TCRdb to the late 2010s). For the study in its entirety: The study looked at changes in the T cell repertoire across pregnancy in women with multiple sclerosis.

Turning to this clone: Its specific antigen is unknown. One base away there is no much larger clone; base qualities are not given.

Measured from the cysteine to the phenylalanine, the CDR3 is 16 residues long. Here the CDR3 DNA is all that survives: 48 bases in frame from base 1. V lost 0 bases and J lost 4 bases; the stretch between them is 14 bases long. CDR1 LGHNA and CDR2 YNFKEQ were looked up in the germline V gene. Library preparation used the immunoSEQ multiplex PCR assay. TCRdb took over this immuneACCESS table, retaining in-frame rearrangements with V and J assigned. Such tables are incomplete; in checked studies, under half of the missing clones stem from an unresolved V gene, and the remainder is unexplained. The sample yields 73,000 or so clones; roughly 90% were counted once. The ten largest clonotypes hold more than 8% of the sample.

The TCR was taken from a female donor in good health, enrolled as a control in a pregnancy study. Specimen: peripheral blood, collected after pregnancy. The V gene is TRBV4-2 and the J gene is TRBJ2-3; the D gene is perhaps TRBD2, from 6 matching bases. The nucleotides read TGTGCCAGCAGCCAAGAAGGGCGGGCGGGACCAGATACGCAGTATTTT. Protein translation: CASSQEGRAGPDTQYF.